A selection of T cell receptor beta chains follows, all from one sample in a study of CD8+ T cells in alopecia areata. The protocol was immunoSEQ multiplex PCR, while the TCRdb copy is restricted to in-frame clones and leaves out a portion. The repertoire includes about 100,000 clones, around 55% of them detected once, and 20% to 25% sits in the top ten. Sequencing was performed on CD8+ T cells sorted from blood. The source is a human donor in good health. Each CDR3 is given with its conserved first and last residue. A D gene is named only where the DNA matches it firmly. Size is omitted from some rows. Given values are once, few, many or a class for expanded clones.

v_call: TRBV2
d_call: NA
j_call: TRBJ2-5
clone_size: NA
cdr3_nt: TGTGCCAGCAGTTCGTACACGGGATACCAAGAGACCCAGTACTTC
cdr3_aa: CASSSYTGYQETQYF

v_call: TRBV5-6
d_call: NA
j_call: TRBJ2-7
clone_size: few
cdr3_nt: TGTGCCAGCAGCCCGGTCGGCCAGGGGAACTACGAGCAGTACTTC
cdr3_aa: CASSPVGQGNYEQYF

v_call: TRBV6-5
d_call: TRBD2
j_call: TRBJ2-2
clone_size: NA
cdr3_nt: TGTGCCAGCACCCTAGCGGGGGGCACCGGGGAGCTGTTTTTT
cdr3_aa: CASTLAGGTGELFF

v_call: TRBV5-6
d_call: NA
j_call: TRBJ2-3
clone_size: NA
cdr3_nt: TGTGCCAGCAGCTTTAGCACAGATACGCAGTATTTT
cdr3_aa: CASSFSTDTQYF

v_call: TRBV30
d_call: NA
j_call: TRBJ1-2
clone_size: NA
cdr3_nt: TGTGCCTGGGCAACGGCCCCCTATGGCTACACCTTC
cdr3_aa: CAWATAPYGYTF

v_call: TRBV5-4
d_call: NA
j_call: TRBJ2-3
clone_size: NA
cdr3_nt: TGTGCCAGCAGCTTGGCCGGAGGGGGGGTGCCCACAGATACGCAGTATTTT
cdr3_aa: CASSLAGGGVPTDTQYF

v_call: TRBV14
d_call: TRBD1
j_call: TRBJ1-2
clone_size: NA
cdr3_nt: TGTGCCAGCAGCCAAGGACAGGGGGCGGGTACCTATGGCTACACCTTC
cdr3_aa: CASSQGQGAGTYGYTF

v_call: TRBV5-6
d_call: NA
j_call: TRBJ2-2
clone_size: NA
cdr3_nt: TGTGCCAGCAGCTTGGGGGGCTTCACCGGGGAGCTGTTTTTT
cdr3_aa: CASSLGGFTGELFF

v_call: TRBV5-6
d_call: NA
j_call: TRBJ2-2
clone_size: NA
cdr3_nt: TGTGCCAGCACGAGAGGTCGTTCGAACACCGGGGAGCTGTTTTTT
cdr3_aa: CASTRGRSNTGELFF

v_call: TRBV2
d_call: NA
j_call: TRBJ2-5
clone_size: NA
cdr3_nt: TGTGCCAGCAGTGAAAGGTTGGGGTCCGGGGAGACCCAGTACTTC
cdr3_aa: CASSERLGSGETQYF

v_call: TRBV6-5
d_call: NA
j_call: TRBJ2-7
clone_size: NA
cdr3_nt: TGTGCCAGCAGCCCGAGGGAAACCTACGAGCAGTACTTC
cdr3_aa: CASSPRETYEQYF

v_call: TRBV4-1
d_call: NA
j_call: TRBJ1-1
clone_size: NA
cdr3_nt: TGCGCCAGCAGCCAAATCAGCGGTGGCACTGAAGCTTTCTTT
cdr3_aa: CASSQISGGTEAFF

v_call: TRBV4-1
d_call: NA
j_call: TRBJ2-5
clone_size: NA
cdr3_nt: TGCGCCAGCAGCCCCCCACTCGGGGAGACCCAGTACTTC
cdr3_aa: CASSPPLGETQYF

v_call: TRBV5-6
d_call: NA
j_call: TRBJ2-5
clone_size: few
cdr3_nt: TGTGCCAGCAGCGTACAGGGCTTAGTTCCCCAAGAGACCCAGTACTTC
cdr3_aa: CASSVQGLVPQETQYF

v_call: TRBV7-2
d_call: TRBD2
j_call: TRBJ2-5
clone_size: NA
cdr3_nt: TGTGCCAGCAGCTTAGCGCTTGTAGGCACTAGCGGTACAGAGACCCAGTACTTC
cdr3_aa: CASSLALVGTSGTETQYF

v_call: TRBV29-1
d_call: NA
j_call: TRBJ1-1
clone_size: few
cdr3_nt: TGCAGCGCGGGGCCAGGGTCGGGCACTGAAGCTTTCTTT
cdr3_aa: CSAGPGSGTEAFF

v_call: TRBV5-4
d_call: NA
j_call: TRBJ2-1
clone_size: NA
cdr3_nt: TGTGCCAGCAGCTCAGGAGGGGAGCAGTTCTTC
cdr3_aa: CASSSGGEQFF

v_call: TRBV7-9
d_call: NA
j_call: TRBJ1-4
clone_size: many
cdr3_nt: TGTGCCAGCAGCTTAGGACAGACTAATGAAAAACTGTTTTTT
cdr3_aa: CASSLGQTNEKLFF

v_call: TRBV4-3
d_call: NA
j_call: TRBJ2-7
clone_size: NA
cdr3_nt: TGCGCCAGCAGCCAAGGTAGGGGGGGTAAGGAAGAGCAGTACTTC
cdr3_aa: CASSQGRGGKEEQYF

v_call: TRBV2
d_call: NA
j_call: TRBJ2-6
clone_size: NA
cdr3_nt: TGTGCCAGCAGTGTCAACAGGGCCGGGGCCAACGTCCTGACTTTC
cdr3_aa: CASSVNRAGANVLTF

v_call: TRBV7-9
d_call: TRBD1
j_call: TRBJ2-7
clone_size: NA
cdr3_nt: TGTGCCAGCAGCTTATCCGACCCTCTGACAGGGGCCCGGTTC
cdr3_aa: CASSLSDPLTGARF

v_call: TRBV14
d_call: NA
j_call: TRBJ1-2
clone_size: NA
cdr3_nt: TGTGCCAGCAGCCAATTCGGACAACCTTATGGCTACACCTTC
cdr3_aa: CASSQFGQPYGYTF

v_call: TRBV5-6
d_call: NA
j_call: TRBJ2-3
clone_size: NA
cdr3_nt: TGTGCCAGCAGCTTGCCGGGGGTAGTAGGAGATACGCAGTATTTT
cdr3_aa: CASSLPGVVGDTQYF

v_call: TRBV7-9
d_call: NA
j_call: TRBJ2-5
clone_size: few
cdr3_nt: TGTGCCAGCAGCTTAGCTGGGGCAGGTCGACAAGAGACCCAGTACTTC
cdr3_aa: CASSLAGAGRQETQYF

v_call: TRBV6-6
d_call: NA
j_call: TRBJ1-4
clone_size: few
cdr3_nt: TGTGCCAGCATGAGTGGAGATGAAAAACTGTTTTTT
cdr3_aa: CASMSGDEKLFF

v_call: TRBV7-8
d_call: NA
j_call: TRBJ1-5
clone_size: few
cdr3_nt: TGTGCCAGCAGCCAGGCGTCTGTATTTCAGCCCCAGCATTTT
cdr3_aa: CASSQASVFQPQHF

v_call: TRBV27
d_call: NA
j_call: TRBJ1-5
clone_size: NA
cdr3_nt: TGTGCCAGCAGTTTATTTGGGGGGCCCAATCAGCCCCAGCATTTT
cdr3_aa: CASSLFGGPNQPQHF

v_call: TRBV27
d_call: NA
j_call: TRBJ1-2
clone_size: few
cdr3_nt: TGTGCCAGCAGTTTCGGGGTTAACTATGGCTACACCTTC
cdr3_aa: CASSFGVNYGYTF

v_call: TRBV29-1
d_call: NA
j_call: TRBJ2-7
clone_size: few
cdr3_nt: TGCAGCGTTGTGGTGGCGGGGGAGCAGTACTTC
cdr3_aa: CSVVVAGEQYF

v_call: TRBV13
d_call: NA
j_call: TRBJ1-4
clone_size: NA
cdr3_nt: TGTGCCAGCAGCTCCTCCAGCGGGGGAACTAATGAAAAACTGTTTTTT
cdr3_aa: CASSSSSGGTNEKLFF

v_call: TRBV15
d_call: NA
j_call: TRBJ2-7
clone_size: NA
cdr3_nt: TGTGCCACCAACCCGGGGTCTAGCTCCTACGAGCAGTACTTC
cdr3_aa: CATNPGSSSYEQYF

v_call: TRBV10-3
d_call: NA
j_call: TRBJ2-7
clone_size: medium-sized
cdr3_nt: TGTGCCATCAGCCTGGACGGTGGAGCCTACGAGCAGTACTTC
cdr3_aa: CAISLDGGAYEQYF

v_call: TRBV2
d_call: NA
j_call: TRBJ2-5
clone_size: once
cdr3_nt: TGTGCCAGCGGTAGCGAAGAGACCCAGTACTTC
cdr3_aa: CASGSEETQYF

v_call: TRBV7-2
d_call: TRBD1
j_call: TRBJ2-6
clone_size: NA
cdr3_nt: TGTGCCAGCAGCCCCTGGACAGGCCTCGGGGGGGCCAACGTCCTGACTTTC
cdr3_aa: CASSPWTGLGGANVLTF

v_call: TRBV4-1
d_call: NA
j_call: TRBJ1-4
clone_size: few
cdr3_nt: TGCGCCAGCAGCCCTCCGAGGGCTAATGAAAAACTGTTTTTT
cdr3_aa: CASSPPRANEKLFF

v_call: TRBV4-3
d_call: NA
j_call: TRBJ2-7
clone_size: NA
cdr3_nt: TGCGCCAGCAGCCAAGGGAGGGGGCCCACCTACGAGCAGTACTTC
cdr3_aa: CASSQGRGPTYEQYF

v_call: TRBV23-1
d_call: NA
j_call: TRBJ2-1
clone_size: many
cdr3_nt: TGCGCCAGCACCTTGCCTAGGACAGCATACAATGAGCAGTTCTTC
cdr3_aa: CASTLPRTAYNEQFF

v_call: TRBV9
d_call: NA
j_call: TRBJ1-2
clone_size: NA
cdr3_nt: TGTGCCAGCAGCCCCCCTATTGAGGCTAGGGGTAAACCGGGCTATGGCTACACCTTC
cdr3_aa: CASSPPIEARGKPGYGYTF

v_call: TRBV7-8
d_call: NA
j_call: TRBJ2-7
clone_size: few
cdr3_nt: TGTGCCAGCAGCTCTCGATCTAGCGAGCCCTCCTACGAGCAGTACTTC
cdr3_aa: CASSSRSSEPSYEQYF

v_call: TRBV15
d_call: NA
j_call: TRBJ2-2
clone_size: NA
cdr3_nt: TGTGCCACCAGGGATCTCACCCGCACCGGGGAGCTGTTTTTT
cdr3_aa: CATRDLTRTGELFF

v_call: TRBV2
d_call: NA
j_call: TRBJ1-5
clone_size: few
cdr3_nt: TGTGCCAGCAGTGGAGGAGACAATCAGCCCCAGCATTTT
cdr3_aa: CASSGGDNQPQHF

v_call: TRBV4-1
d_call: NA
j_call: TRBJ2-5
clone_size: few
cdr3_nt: TGCGCCAGCAGCCTGAACAGAGGGACGAACCAAGAGACCCAGTACTTC
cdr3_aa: CASSLNRGTNQETQYF

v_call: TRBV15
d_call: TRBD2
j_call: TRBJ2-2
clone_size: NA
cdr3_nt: TGTGCCACCAGTTTAGAAGGGACTAGCGGTTCCGGGGAGCTGTTTTTT
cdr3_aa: CATSLEGTSGSGELFF

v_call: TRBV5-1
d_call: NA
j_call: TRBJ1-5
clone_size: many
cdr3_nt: TGCGCCAGCAGCTTGCCCCGACAGGCTTGGGATCAGCCCCAGCATTTT
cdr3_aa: CASSLPRQAWDQPQHF

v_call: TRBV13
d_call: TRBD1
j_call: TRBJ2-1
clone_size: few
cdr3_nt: TGTGCCAGCAGTCATTCCGAGACAGGGAGCCAGTTCTTC
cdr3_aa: CASSHSETGSQFF

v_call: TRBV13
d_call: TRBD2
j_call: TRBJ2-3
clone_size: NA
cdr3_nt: TGTGCCAGCAGCGGTCAGCCGGGACTAGCGGTGACAGATACGCAGTATTTT
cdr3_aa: CASSGQPGLAVTDTQYF

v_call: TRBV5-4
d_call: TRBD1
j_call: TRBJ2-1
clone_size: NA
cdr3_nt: TGTGCCAGCAGCTTGGAAGGGACAGGGTCTTTGGCCAATGAGCAGTTCTTC
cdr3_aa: CASSLEGTGSLANEQFF

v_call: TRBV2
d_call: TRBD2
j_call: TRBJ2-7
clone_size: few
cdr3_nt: TGTGCCAGCAGCCGAATACTAGCGGAAAGCTCCTACGAGCAGTACTTC
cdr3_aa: CASSRILAESSYEQYF

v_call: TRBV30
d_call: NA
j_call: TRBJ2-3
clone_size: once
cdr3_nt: TGTGCCTGGAGTGTAGACGGCGGGGTCACAGATACGCAGTATTTT
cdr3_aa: CAWSVDGGVTDTQYF

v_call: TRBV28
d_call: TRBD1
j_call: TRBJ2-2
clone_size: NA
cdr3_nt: TGTGCCAGCAGTTCGGACAGGGGGCGCAGGTCCGGGGAGCTGTTTTTT
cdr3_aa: CASSSDRGRRSGELFF